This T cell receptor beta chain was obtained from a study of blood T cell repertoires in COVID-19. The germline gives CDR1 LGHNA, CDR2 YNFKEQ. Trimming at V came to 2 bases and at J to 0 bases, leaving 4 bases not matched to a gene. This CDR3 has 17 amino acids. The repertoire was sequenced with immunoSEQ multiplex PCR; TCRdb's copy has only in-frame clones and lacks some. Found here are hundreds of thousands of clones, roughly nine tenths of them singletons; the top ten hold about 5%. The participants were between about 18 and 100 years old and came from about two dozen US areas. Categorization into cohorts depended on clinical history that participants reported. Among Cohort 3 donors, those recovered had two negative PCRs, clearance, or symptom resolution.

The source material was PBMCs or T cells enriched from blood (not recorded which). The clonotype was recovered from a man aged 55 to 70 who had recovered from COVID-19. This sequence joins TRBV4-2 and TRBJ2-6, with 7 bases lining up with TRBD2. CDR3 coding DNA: TGTGCCAGCAGCCAAAGTGGGAGGGACTCTGGGGCCAACGTCCTGACTTTC. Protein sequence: CASSQSGRDSGANVLTF.